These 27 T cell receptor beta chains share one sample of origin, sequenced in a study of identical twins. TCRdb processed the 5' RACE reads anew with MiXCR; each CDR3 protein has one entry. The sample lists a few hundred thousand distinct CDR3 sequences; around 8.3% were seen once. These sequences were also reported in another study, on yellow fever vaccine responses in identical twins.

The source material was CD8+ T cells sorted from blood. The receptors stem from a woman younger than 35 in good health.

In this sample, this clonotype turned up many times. The CDR3 bases are TGTGCCAGCAGCGGGGACGGCAGTCTGGAGACCCAGTACTTC. Its protein product is CASSGDGSLETQYF. The rearrangement links TRBV9 to TRBJ2-5; D may correspond to TRBD1 or TRBD2 (5 bases each). Trimming shortened V by 3 bases and J by 5 bases, and 14 bases separated the two germline ends. This CDR3 comprises 14 residues. Germline CDR1 SGDLS, CDR2 YYNGEE. Complete variable domain (other parts from reference TRBV9 and TRBJ2-5): DSGVTQTPKHLITATGQRVTLRCSPRSGDLSVYWYQQSLDQGLQFLIQYYNGEERAKGNILERFSAQQFPDLHSELNLSSLELGDSALYFCASSGDGSLETQYFGPGTRLLVL.

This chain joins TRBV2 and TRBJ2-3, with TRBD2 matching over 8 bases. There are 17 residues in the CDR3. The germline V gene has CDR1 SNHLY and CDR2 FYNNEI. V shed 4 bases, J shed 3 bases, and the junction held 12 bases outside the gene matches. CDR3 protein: CASSAAKTSVGTDTQYF. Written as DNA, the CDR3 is TGTGCCAGCAGTGCTGCCAAGACTAGCGTGGGAACAGATACGCAGTATTTT.

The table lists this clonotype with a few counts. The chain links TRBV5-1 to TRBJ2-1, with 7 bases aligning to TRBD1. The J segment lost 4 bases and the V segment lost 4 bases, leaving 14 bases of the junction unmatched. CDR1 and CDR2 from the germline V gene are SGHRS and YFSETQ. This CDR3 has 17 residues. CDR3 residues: CASSPTTGRTGYNEQFF. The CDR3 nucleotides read TGCGCCAGCAGCCCCACAACGGGGCGGACAGGATACAATGAGCAGTTCTTC.

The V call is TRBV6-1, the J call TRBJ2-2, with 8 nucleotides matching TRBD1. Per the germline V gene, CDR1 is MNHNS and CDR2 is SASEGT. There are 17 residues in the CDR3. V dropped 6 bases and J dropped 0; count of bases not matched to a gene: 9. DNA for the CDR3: TGTGCCAGCAGCCTCAACCCGGACAGGGCGAACACCGGGGAGCTGTTTTTT. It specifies CASSLNPDRANTGELFF.

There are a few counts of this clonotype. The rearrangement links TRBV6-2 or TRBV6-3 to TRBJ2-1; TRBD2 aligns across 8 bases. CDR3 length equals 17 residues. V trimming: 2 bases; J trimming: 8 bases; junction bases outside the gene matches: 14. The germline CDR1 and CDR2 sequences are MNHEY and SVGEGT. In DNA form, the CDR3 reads TGTGCCAGCAGTTACGGGTTTGTGGGACTAGAAGGAGATGAGCAGTTCTTC. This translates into CASSYGFVGLEGDEQFF.

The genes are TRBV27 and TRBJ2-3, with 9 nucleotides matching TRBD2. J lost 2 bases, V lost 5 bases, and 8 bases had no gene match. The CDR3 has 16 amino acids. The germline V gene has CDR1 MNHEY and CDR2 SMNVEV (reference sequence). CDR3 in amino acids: CASSLSLAGATDTQYF. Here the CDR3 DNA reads TGTGCCAGCAGTCTTTCTTTAGCGGGAGCCACAGATACGCAGTATTTT.

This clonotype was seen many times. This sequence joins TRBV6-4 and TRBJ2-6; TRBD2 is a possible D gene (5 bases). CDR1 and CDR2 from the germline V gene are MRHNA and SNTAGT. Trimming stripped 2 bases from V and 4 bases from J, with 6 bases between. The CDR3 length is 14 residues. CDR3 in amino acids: CASSDREGANVLTF. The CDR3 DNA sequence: TGTGCCAGCAGTGACAGGGAGGGGGCCAACGTCCTGACTTTC.

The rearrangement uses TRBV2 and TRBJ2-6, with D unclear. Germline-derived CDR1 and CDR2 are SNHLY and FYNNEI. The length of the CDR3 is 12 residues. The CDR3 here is CAASSGANVLTF. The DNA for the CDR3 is TGTGCTGCGTCCTCTGGGGCCAACGTCCTGACTTTC. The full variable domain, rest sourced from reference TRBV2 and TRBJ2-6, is EPEVTQTPSHQVTQMGQEVILRCVPISNHLYFYWYRQILGQKVEFLVSFYNNEISEKSEIFDDQFSVERPDGSNFTLKIRSTKLEDSAMYFCAASSGANVLTFGAGSRLTVL.

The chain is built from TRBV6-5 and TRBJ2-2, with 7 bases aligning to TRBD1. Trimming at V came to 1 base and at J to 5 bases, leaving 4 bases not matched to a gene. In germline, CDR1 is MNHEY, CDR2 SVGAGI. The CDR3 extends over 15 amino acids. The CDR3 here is CASSYLQGSTGELFF. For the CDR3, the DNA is TGTGCCAGCAGTTACTTACAGGGGTCAACCGGGGAGCTGTTTTTT.

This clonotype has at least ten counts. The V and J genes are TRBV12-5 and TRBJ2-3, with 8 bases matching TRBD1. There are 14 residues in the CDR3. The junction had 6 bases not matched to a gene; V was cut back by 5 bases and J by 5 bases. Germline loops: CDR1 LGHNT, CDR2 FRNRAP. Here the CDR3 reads CASGEGQGGDTQYF. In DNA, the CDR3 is TGTGCTAGTGGTGAAGGACAGGGCGGAGATACGCAGTATTTT.

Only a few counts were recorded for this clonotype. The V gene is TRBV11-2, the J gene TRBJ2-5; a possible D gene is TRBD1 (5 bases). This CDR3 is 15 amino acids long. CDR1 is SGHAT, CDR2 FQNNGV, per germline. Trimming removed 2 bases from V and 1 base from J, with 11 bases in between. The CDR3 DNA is TGTGCCAGCAGCTTATACCGCAGGGTCCAAGAGACCCAGTACTTC. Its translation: CASSLYRRVQETQYF.

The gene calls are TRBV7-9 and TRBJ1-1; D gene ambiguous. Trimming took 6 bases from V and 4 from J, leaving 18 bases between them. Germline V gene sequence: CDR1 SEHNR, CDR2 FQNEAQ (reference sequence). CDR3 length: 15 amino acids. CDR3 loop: CASSYLSGGGTEAFF. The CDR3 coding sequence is TGTGCCAGCAGTTACCTCAGCGGAGGAGGCACTGAAGCTTTCTTT.

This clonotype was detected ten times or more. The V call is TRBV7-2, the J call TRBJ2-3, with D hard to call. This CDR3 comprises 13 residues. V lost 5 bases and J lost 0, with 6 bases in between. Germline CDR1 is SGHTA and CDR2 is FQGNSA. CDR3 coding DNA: TGTGCCAGCAGCATACTTAGCACAGATACGCAGTATTTT. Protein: CASSILSTDTQYF.

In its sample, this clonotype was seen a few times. CDR3 bases: TGTGCCAGCAGTTACTCCGGGACTAGCGGGAATGAGCAGTTCTTC. Protein: CASSYSGTSGNEQFF. The J gene is TRBJ2-1, the V gene TRBV6-2 or TRBV6-3; 12 bases match TRBD2. The CDR3 runs 15 residues. The ends lost 0 bases at V and 7 bases at J; junction bases unmatched: 1. Germline CDR1 MNHEY, CDR2 SVGEGT.

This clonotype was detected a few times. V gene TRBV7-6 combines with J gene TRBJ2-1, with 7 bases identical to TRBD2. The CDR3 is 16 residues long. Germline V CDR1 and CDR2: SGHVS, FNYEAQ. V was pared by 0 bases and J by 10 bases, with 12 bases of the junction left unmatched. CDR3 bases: TGTGCCAGCAGCTTAGCTGGCGGGAGAACCCCTGTAGAGCAGTTCTTC. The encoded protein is CASSLAGGRTPVEQFF.

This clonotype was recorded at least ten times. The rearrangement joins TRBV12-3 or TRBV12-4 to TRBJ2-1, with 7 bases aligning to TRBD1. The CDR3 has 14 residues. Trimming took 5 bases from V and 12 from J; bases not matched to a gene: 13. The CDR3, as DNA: TGTGCCAGCAGTGTCCCGGGACAGCGAATCGGGCAGTTCTTC. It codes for CASSVPGQRIGQFF.

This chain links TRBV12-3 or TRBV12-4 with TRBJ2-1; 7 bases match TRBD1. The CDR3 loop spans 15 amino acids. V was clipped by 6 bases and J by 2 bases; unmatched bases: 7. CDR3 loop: CASRETGTPYNEQFF. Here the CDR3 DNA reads TGTGCCAGCAGAGAGACAGGGACCCCCTACAATGAGCAGTTCTTC.

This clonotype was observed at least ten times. DNA of the CDR3: TGCAGCGTTGAACTACGAGAAAACATTCAGTACTTC. It codes for CSVELRENIQYF. The chain has TRBV29-1 and TRBJ2-4; D not certain. Germline V CDR1 and CDR2: SQVTM, ANQGSEA. The CDR3 totals 12 residues. Trimming cost V 2 bases and J 5 bases, with 7 bases left between them. Full variable domain (remainder filled in from reference TRBV29-1 and TRBJ2-4): SAVISQKPSRDICQRGTSLTIQCQVDSQVTMMFWYRQQPGQSLTLIATANQGSEATYESGFVIDKFPISRPNLTFSTLTVSNMSPEDSSIYLCSVELRENIQYFGAGTRLSVL.

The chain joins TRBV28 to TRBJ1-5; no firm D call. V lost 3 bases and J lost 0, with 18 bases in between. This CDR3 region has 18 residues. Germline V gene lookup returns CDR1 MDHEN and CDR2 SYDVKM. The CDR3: CASSFASAGRYSNQPQHF. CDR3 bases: TGTGCCAGCAGTTTCGCCTCGGCGGGCAGGTATAGCAATCAGCCCCAGCATTTT.

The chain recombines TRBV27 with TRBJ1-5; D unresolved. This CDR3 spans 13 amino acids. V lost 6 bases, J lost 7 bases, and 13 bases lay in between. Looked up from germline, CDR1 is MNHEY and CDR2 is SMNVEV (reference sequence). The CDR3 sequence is CASSPTLGQPQHF. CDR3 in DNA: TGTGCCAGCAGCCCTACCCTAGGGCAGCCCCAGCATTTT.

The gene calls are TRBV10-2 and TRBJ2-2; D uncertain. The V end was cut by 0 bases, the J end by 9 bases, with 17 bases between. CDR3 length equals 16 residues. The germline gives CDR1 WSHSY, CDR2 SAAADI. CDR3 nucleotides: TGCGCCAGCAGTGAGTCGTCCACCATGTATCTGCGGGAGCTGTTTTTT. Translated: CASSESSTMYLRELFF.

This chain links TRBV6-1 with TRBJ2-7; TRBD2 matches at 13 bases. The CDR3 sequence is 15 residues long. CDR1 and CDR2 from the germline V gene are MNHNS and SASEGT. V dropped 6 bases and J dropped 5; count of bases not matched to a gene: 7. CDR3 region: CASRKGTSGMNEQYF. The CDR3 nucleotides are TGTGCCAGCAGAAAAGGGACTAGCGGGATGAACGAGCAGTACTTC.

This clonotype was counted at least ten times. The CDR3: CASSQEIAGGPDTQYF. CDR3 DNA: TGTGCCAGCAGCCAAGAAATAGCGGGGGGGCCAGATACGCAGTATTTT. The chain has TRBV4-2 and TRBJ2-3; TRBD2 aligns across 11 bases. Germline V lookup: CDR1 LGHNA, CDR2 YNFKEQ. There are 16 residues in the CDR3. After removal of 0 bases from V and 4 bases from J, the junction contained 3 bases not matched to a gene.

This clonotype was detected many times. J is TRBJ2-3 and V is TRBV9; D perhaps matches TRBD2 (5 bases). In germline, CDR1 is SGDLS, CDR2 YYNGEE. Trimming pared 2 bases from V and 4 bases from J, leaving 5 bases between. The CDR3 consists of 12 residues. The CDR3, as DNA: TGTGCCAGCAGCGTTAGCGCAGATACGCAGTATTTT. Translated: CASSVSADTQYF.

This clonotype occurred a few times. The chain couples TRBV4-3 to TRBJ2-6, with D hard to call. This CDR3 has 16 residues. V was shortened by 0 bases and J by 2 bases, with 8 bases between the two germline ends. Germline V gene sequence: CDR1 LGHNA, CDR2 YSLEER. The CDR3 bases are TGCGCCAGCAGCCAAGATTCGTCGACTGGGGCCAACGTCCTGACTTTC. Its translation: CASSQDSSTGANVLTF.

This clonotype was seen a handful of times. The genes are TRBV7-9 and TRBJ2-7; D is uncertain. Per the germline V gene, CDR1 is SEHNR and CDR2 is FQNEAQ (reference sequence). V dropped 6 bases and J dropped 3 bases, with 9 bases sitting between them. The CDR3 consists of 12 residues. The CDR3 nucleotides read TGTGCCAGCAGTCCCGTGATCTACGAGCAGTACTTC. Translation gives CASSPVIYEQYF.

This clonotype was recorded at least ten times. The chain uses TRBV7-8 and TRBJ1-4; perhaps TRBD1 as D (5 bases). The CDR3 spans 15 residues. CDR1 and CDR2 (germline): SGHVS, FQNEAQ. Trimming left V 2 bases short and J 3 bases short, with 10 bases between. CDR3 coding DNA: TGTGCCAGCAGCTTAATCGGGGCGGCTAATGAAAAACTGTTTTTT. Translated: CASSLIGAANEKLFF.